The clone carrying this TCR beta chain was found a few times. The antigen remains unidentified. A much larger clone is a single base away; this may be a read error. There are 14 residues in the CDR3. Trimming removed 0 bases at V and 13 bases at J, with 16 bases between. The germline V gene has CDR1 LGHNA and CDR2 YSLEER. A second PCR, run for roughly 7 to 12 cycles, used a sample-barcoded 5' primer plus a J-beta primer mix. TCRdb reprocessed the 5' RACE reads with MiXCR, giving one entry per CDR3 protein. The data show about 1.7 million distinct CDR3 sequences, roughly 28% seen once. This sample stems from a study of blood T cells in healthy people across ages. Study summary: About one barcoded TCR beta cDNA was captured per two T cells.

Whenever a sample was processed, at least 7 million PBMCs were isolated. Study-wide results and caveats: Conclusively comparing naive with antigen-experienced cells was impossible with unsorted PBMCs. Age advanced and TCR beta diversity per million T cells fell, roughly linearly.

Sequenced: blood. The rearrangement uses TRBV4-3 and TRBJ2-4, with no clear D. This receptor was obtained from a woman aged 25 to 45 in good health. The DNA for the CDR3 is TGCGCCAGCAGCCAAGACGGTCTCGGCGTGTTGCAGTACTTC. Protein sequence: CASSQDGLGVLQYF.